The following is a T cell receptor beta chain sequence with its context. As yet, its antigen is unknown. The data were produced by immunoSEQ multiplex PCR, yet TCRdb's version contains in-frame clones alone and is incomplete. The sample shows roughly 30,000 clones, approximately 91% of them seen only once. V was clipped by 5 bases and J by 5 bases, with 12 bases between them. Looked up from germline, CDR1 is SGHTA and CDR2 is FQGTGA. The CDR3 contains 13 residues. The sample belongs to a study of T cells in localized non-small cell lung cancer. Regarding the study as a whole: Longer overall survival was linked to higher blood T cell density. Because only a single region of the tumor was sequenced, heterogeneity remains possible. Peak T cell clonality was found in uninvolved adjacent lung, exceeding tumor. Paired adjacent lung recovered a median roughly 54 of the top 100 tumor clones.

The sequence was obtained from a female donor aged 60 or older with stage I lung adenocarcinoma. The sample here was peripheral blood, taken before any cancer treatment. The genes are TRBV7-3 and TRBJ1-2; D possibly corresponds to TRBD1 (5 bases). This CDR3 is CASSPTGGYGYTF. CDR3 nucleotides: TGTGCCAGCAGCCCCACGGGGGGTTATGGCTACACCTTC.